In this sample, the clone carrying this T cell receptor (beta chain) turned up a few times. There are 15 residues in the CDR3. Germline CDR1 reads MNHEY; CDR2 reads SVGEGT. V was clipped by 0 bases and J by 0 bases, with 9 bases between them. The sample originates from a study of control samples from healthy donors and cancer patients. Measured with immunoSEQ multiplex PCR; TCRdb has only the in-frame clones, and not every one. The sample contains 150,000 to 200,000 clones, about nine tenths of which appear only once. Material for sequencing was blood. This rearrangement joins TRBV6-2 or TRBV6-3 to TRBJ2-7; tentative D call: TRBD2 (6 bases). This TCR derives from a woman in her 30s in good health. The CDR3 is CASSYSLASSYEQYF. The CDR3 DNA is TGTGCCAGCAGTTACTCCCTAGCGTCCTCCTACGAGCAGTACTTC.